This T cell receptor beta chain was identified during a study of blood T cell repertoires in COVID-19 (dated by TCRdb to the early 2020s). For the wider study: Samples from collaborators originated in the United States, Italy and Spain and spanned both the acute and convalescent phases of COVID-19. The material from the prospective study consisted of cDNA or gDNA derived from T cells, B-cell-depleted T cells, or PBMCs. Deeply sampled blood TCRbeta repertoires from subjects exposed to, actively infected with, or recovered from COVID-19 were included in the dataset. The repertoires were released in a freely available public database meant as a resource for research on the immune response to SARS-CoV-2. The samples were drawn from the first 160 participants of the ongoing ImmuneRACE study and from under 1,500 subjects provided by 6 global collaborators. A de-identified subject ID, COVID-19 status, age in years and sex were almost always included in the sample metadata. Where available, HLA class I and class II types were taken from metadata supplied by the sample provider and were not determined by assay-based typing. What the study reported, not specific to this receptor: How much clinical and demographic metadata was included differed by source and by participant, and the metadata was provided uncurated.

The germline V gene sets CDR1 to KGHSH and CDR2 to LQKENI. The CDR3 numbers 15 residues from cysteine through phenylalanine. Left in the record is the CDR3 DNA by itself, 45 bases read in frame from the first base. Trimming leaves V shorter by 0 bases and J shorter by 2 bases, with the junction holding 1 base beyond the gene matches. TCRbeta CDR3 regions were amplified from genomic DNA using the immunoSEQ Assay, a bias-controlled multiplex PCR. The study's own analysis went as follows. Within the assay, amplification of reference gene primers was used to estimate how many nucleated cells each sample contained. Sequence reads were collapsed and filtered to measure the absolute abundance of every unique TCRbeta CDR3 rearrangement. For each sample, productive Simpson clonality was calculated by taking the square root of Simpson's diversity index across productive rearrangements. This immuneACCESS table, as held by TCRdb, lists in-frame sequences with V and J called but not all clones. Of the missing ones, under half trace to an unresolved V gene in checked studies; the others have no known cause. The D gene and trimming were derived from the DNA, and the V and J assignments and clone size from that table. In all, the sample holds some 220,000 clones, and approximately 91% of those were seen once. The ten largest clonotypes hold about 0.79% of the sample.

One collaborating source in Seattle enrolled patients during active infection and followed them longitudinally through the course of disease. Whole blood was collected in K2EDTA tubes by collaborating institutions according to the institutions' own protocols. For TCRbeta analysis, collaborators shipped samples in one of three forms: frozen whole blood, isolated PBMCs, or DNA extracted from either of those sample types. This clone was picked up a small number of times. Which antigen it targets is not known. Within one base of it there is no much larger clone, and no base qualities were kept. Additional DNA sequences in this sample encode the identical CDR3.

Rearrangement joined TRBV18 to TRBJ1-2; 9 middle bases align to TRBD1. The sequence came from a man younger than 40 with COVID-19, enrolled during active disease. Input material: peripheral blood. The nucleotides read TGTGCCAGCTCACCACCGGGACAGGGAAACTATGGCTACACCTTC. This yields the protein CASSPPGQGNYGYTF.